The 22 T cell receptor beta chains presented below share a single source sample, sequenced in a study of regulatory T cells in long-lasting Graves disease. The TCR beta library used iRepertoire HTBI primers with Arm-PCR amplification of CDR3. Each CDR3 protein is one row after TCRdb ran MiXCR on the multiplex PCR reads. The sample has some 500,000 distinct CDR3 sequences, about 16% seen once. As to time point: newly diagnosed GD, antithyroid drugs for less than 3 months. The TCR library was prepared using RNA isolated from PBMCs. These same records also appear under a second study, on T cells in Graves' hyperthyroidism and ophthalmopathy.

The sample here was peripheral blood mononuclear cells (PBMCs), taken at new diagnosis, from a patient treated with antithyroid drugs. Every receptor here comes from a woman aged 35-60 years with Graves disease.

Comment on this clonotype: This may come from a read error, since a much larger clone is one base off. This chain uses TRBV30 with TRBJ2-3; 7 nucleotides match TRBD2. Germline CDR1 is GTSNPN and CDR2 is SVGIG (reference sequence). CDR3 size: 13 residues. V trimming: 5 bases; J trimming: 5 bases; junction bases outside the gene matches: 7. The CDR3 protein is CAWLGLVGDTQYF. The CDR3 region has the DNA TGTGCCTGGTTAGGACTAGTAGGAGATACGCAGTATTTT.

In this sample, this clonotype turned up many times. The chain joins TRBV11-3 to TRBJ2-2; no definite D call. Germline CDR1 SGHNT, CDR2 YENEEA. This CDR3 region has 15 residues. V lost 0 bases to trimming and J lost 8 bases, with 13 bases between them. The CDR3 here is CASSLEIWTDGELFF. The CDR3 DNA sequence: TGTGCCAGCAGCTTAGAAATATGGACGGATGGGGAGCTGTTTTTT.

This clonotype has just one count. This chain joins TRBV12-3 or TRBV12-4 and TRBJ2-1, with D maybe TRBD1 (6 bases). The tail of the sequence fits TRBJ2-5 better, so the J call may be wrong. This CDR3 has 12 amino acids. This chain's CDR3 is CASGVGAETQYF. In DNA, the CDR3 is TGTGCCAGCGGGGTGGGGGCGGAGACCCAGTACTTC.

There are a few counts of this clonotype. The V gene is TRBV20-1, the J gene TRBJ1-1; D is perhaps TRBD1 (5 bases). Germline V lookup: CDR1 DFQATT, CDR2 SNEGSKA (reference sequence). Trimming cost V 4 bases and J 1 base, with 7 bases left between them. The CDR3 is 12 residues long. The CDR3 DNA follows: TGCAGTGCTATAGGACAGAACACTGAAGCTTTCTTT. Translation: CSAIGQNTEAFF.

In its sample, this clonotype was seen a few times. The rearrangement joins TRBV5-5 to TRBJ1-2; D may be TRBD1 (5 bases). CDR3 size: 14 residues. CDR1 and CDR2 from the germline V gene are SGHKS and YYEKEE (reference sequence). V shed 1 base and J shed 7 bases, with 14 bases lying between them. The CDR3 nucleotides read TGTGCCAGCAGCTTGTACATACAGGCTGCTGGCTACACCTTC. As protein: CASSLYIQAAGYTF.

There are a few counts of this clonotype. The chain joins TRBV5-4 to TRBJ2-1, with D possibly TRBD2 on 5 matching bases. Germline CDR1 is SGHNT and CDR2 is YYREEE (reference sequence). With 2 bases removed from V and 1 base from J, the gap between germline ends came to 10 bases. The CDR3 loop spans 15 amino acids. The CDR3 DNA is TGTGCCAGCAGCTTTTATGAGGGATCCTACAATGAGCAGTTCTTC. This encodes CASSFYEGSYNEQFF.

This clonotype has ten or more counts. The rearrangement uses TRBV29-1 and TRBJ2-3; 7 bases match TRBD1. The J segment lost 1 base and the V segment lost 6 bases, leaving 16 bases of the junction unmatched. Germline CDR1 is SQVTM and CDR2 is ANQGSEA. The CDR3 covers 17 residues. For the CDR3, the DNA is TGCAGCGTCGGCCCCCAGATCGACAGGGCCCGCACAGATACGCAGTATTTT. Translation gives CSVGPQIDRARTDTQYF.

The CDR3 coding sequence is TGTGCCAGCAGCCAATTCCCTTCTGAAGCTTTCTTT. Its translation: CASSQFPSEAFF. The chain employs TRBV5-4 and TRBJ1-1; D unclear. V dropped 4 bases and J dropped 6 bases, with 10 bases sitting between them. The CDR3 sequence is 12 residues long. Germline assignment: CDR1 SGHNT and CDR2 YYREEE (reference sequence). The full variable domain, with the rest looked up from reference TRBV5-4 and TRBJ1-1, is ETGVTQSPTHLIKTRGQQVTLRCSSQSGHNTVSWYQQALGQGPQFIFQYYREEENGRGNFPPRFSGLQFPNYSSELNVNALELDDSALYLCASSQFPSEAFFGQGTRLTVV.

V usage is TRBV5-1 and J usage is TRBJ2-7, with D possibly being TRBD1 or TRBD2 (5 bases each). The CDR3 sequence is 15 residues long. Germline-derived CDR1 and CDR2 are SGHRS and YFSETQ. The V end lost 4 bases, the J end lost 2 bases, and 16 bases lay between the germline ends. The CDR3: CASSRRGPFAYEQYF. The CDR3 DNA reads TGCGCCAGCAGCAGACGGGGACCGTTTGCCTACGAGCAGTACTTC.

This clonotype appeared many times. The genes are TRBV10-3 and TRBJ2-5; maybe TRBD2 (5 bases). The CDR3 is made up of 12 amino acids. The V end lost 10 bases, the J end lost 2 bases, and 11 bases lay between the germline ends. Germline V gene lookup returns CDR1 ENHRY and CDR2 SYGVKD. CDR3 bases: TGTGCCACCCGGACTCAGCAAGAGACCCAGTACTTC. As protein: CATRTQQETQYF.

In this sample, this clonotype turned up many times. The chain joins TRBV24-1 to TRBJ1-1; D is ambiguous. The CDR3 contains 14 residues. V was pared by 2 bases and J by 4 bases, with 10 bases between. Germline assignment: CDR1 KGHDR and CDR2 SFDVKD. Here the CDR3 DNA reads TGTGCCACCAGTGATTCGGCCCAAGCCACTGAAGCTTTCTTT. Residues: CATSDSAQATEAFF.

This clonotype was counted ten times or more. V gene TRBV2 combines with J gene TRBJ1-5, with unresolved D. Germline loops: CDR1 SNHLY, CDR2 FYNNEI. V gave up 8 bases and J gave up 6 bases, with 14 bases separating them. The CDR3 has 13 amino acids. As DNA, the CDR3 is TGTGCCAGCTCAGAGGAGGCTTCTCAGCCCCAGCATTTT. It translates to CASSEEASQPQHF.

This clonotype has only a few counts. The chain has TRBV9 and TRBJ1-1; D is perhaps TRBD1 (6 bases). V was pared by 0 bases and J by 6 bases, with 18 bases between. There are 16 residues in the CDR3. CDR1 is SGDLS and CDR2 is YYNGEE in the germline V gene. The CDR3 reads CASSVVGGGINSEAFF. The CDR3, as DNA: TGTGCCAGCAGCGTAGTGGGGGGCGGCATTAACTCTGAAGCTTTCTTT.

V gene TRBV30 combines with J gene TRBJ1-6; no clear D. The germline V and J ends were trimmed by 4 bases and 14 bases, with 12 bases remaining between them. Looked up from germline, CDR1 is GTSNPN and CDR2 is SVGIG (reference sequence). The CDR3 loop spans 11 amino acids. CDR3: CAWTAERALHF. In DNA form, the CDR3 reads TGTGCCTGGACAGCGGAACGGGCCCTCCACTTT.

As for this clonotype: A much larger clone is a single base away; this may be a read error. The CDR3 coding sequence is TGTGCCGGCAGTTTAGCGCGGGGACGCATGAACACTGAAGCTTTCTTT. It is translated as CAGSLARGRMNTEAFF. This rearrangement joins TRBV12-3 or TRBV12-4 to TRBJ1-1; a weak D match, TRBD1 (5 bases). The CDR3 totals 16 residues.

This clonotype was observed a handful of times. The CDR3 carries no conserved terminal phenylalanine or tryptophan, so it likely arises from a read error. V and J are TRBV7-2 and TRBJ1-1, with D possibly TRBD1 on 6 matching bases. V shed 1 base and J shed 9 bases, with 9 bases lying between them. The CDR3 is 12 residues long. Per the germline V gene, CDR1 is SGHTA and CDR2 is FQGNSA. The CDR3 coding sequence is TGTGCCAGCAGCTTAGTCGGGACACAAGCTTTCTCT. The encoded protein is CASSLVGTQAFS.

This clonotype appeared a single time. This chain joins TRBV10-3 and TRBJ1-3; no clear D. Trimming took off 10 bases at V and 2 bases at J, with 12 bases between the two ends. The CDR3 extends over 13 amino acids. CDR1 is ENHRY, CDR2 SYGVKD, per germline. Here the CDR3 DNA reads TGTGCCACTCAGGAAGAACCTGGAAACACCATATATTTT. Its translation: CATQEEPGNTIYF.

This clonotype occurred a few times. The gene calls are TRBV11-3 and TRBJ2-5, with 10 nucleotides matching TRBD1. This CDR3 is built from 17 residues. After removal of 3 bases from V and 7 bases from J, the junction contained 14 bases not matched to a gene. Germline CDR1 reads SGHNT; CDR2 reads YENEEA. The CDR3 sequence: CASSFPSGTGDSVTQYF. CDR3 nucleotide sequence: TGTGCCAGCAGCTTCCCTTCCGGGACAGGGGATTCGGTGACCCAGTACTTC. The variable domain in full, with the rest retrieved from reference TRBV11-3 and TRBJ2-5, is EAGVVQSPRYKIIEKKQPVAFWCNPISGHNTLYWYLQNLGQGPELLIRYENEEAVDDSQLPKDRFSAERLKGVDSTLKIQPAELGDSAVYLCASSFPSGTGDSVTQYFGPGTRLLVL.

This clonotype was found a few times. The V gene is TRBV28, the J gene TRBJ1-1; D is perhaps TRBD1 (6 bases). V lost 6 bases and J lost 8, with 13 bases in between. Germline CDR1 MDHEN, CDR2 SYDVKM. This CDR3 is 12 amino acids long. CDR3 residues: CASSIRGKEAFF. The CDR3 DNA reads TGTGCCAGCAGCATCAGGGGTAAGGAAGCTTTCTTT.

This clonotype was observed at least ten times. This chain uses TRBV12-3 or TRBV12-4 with TRBJ2-5, with D unresolved. CDR3 size: 14 residues. The V end was cut by 4 bases, the J end by 5 bases, with 14 bases between. The CDR3 sequence: CASSSSDVGETQYF. For the CDR3, the DNA is TGTGCCAGCAGTTCAAGCGACGTGGGGGAGACCCAGTACTTC.

Only a few counts were recorded for this clonotype. The chain joins TRBV14 to TRBJ1-6; D gene ambiguous. The germline gives CDR1 SGHDN, CDR2 FVKESK. The V end was cut by 4 bases, the J end by 8 bases, with 9 bases between. The CDR3 sequence is 13 residues long. The CDR3 bases are TGTGCCAGCAGCCCAAGGCTGGATTCACCCCTCCACTTT. As protein: CASSPRLDSPLHF.

This clonotype has at least ten counts. The chain has TRBV12-3 or TRBV12-4 and TRBJ2-1; D perhaps matches TRBD1 (6 bases). CDR3 length: 14 residues. The V end was cut by 3 bases, the J end by 5 bases, with 11 bases between. CDR3: CASSFRGGNNEQFF. CDR3 sequence (DNA): TGTGCCAGCAGTTTTAGAGGGGGAAACAATGAGCAGTTCTTC.